The 13 T cell receptor beta chains given below trace back to one sample, sequenced in a study of T cells in Graves' hyperthyroidism and ophthalmopathy. Amplification of TCR beta CDR3 regions used RNA as the template. An initial round of RT-PCR targeting the TCR CDR3 relied on the HTBI primer set. TCRdb independently ran MiXCR on the multiplex PCR reads; one entry per CDR3 protein. The sample lists about 290,000 distinct CDR3 sequences; 17% were seen once. Sequencing used blood. Source of these receptors: a woman between 55 and 75 years old with Graves' ophthalmopathy.

This clonotype was observed many times. V and J are TRBV28 and TRBJ2-1; D remains unclear. The germline gives CDR1 MDHEN, CDR2 SYDVKM. V lost 3 bases to trimming and J lost 4 bases, with 10 bases between them. The CDR3 extends over 14 amino acids. The CDR3 bases are TGTGCCAGCAGTTTTTTGTCGTCGTACAATGAGCAGTTCTTC. Protein product: CASSFLSSYNEQFF.

The genes are TRBV9 and TRBJ1-1; 7 nucleotides align to TRBD1. V dropped 10 bases and J dropped 4; count of bases not matched to a gene: 10. The CDR3 length is 13 residues. Germline values: CDR1 SGDLS, CDR2 YYNGEE. CDR3 loop: CASQGGASTEAFF. The CDR3 DNA sequence: TGTGCCTCCCAGGGGGGGGCGAGCACTGAAGCTTTCTTT.

This clonotype was counted many times. The V call is TRBV24-1, the J call TRBJ2-1; tentative D call: TRBD2 (6 bases). Germline CDR1 and CDR2: KGHDR and SFDVKD. V was shortened by 0 bases and J by 7 bases, with 6 bases between the two germline ends. This CDR3 comprises 13 residues. The CDR3 bases are TGTGCCACCAGTGATTTGAGCGGGAATGAGCAGTTCTTC. It encodes CATSDLSGNEQFF.

This clonotype was seen ten or more times. This chain links TRBV4-1 with TRBJ2-5; 11 bases agree with TRBD1. V lost 3 bases to trimming and J lost 5 bases; unmatched junction nucleotides: 8. Germline V gives CDR1 MGHRA, CDR2 YSYEKL. This CDR3 comprises 16 residues. CDR3 nucleotide sequence: TGCGCCAGCAGCCATTCCCGGACAGGGGGCAGGGAGACCCAGTACTTC. Its protein is CASSHSRTGGRETQYF.

About this clonotype itself: A much larger clonotype is one base distant, so this may be a read error. The chain joins TRBV25-1 to TRBJ2-7; D might be TRBD1 (5 bases). This CDR3 has 13 amino acids. Germline V gives CDR1 MGHDK, CDR2 SYGVNS. Trimming shortened V by 3 bases and J by 3 bases, and 9 bases separated the two germline ends. The CDR3 loop is CASSDRQNYEQYF. DNA for the CDR3: TGTGCCAGCAGTGACAGACAGAACTACGAGCAGTACTTC.

This clonotype was counted only a few times. This chain connects TRBV10-3 to TRBJ2-3; no definite D call. The CDR3 length is 11 residues. Germline-derived CDR1 and CDR2 are ENHRY and SYGVKD. V lost 10 bases, J lost 9 bases, and 14 bases lay in between. Written as DNA, the CDR3 is TGTGCCAGCCTGCAGGAAGTAACGCAGTATTTT. It translates to CASLQEVTQYF.

The CDR3 loop reads CASSFGLAGDEQYF. In DNA, the CDR3 is TGTGCCAGCAGCTTCGGACTAGCGGGAGACGAGCAGTACTTC. The gene calls are TRBV7-2 and TRBJ2-7; 13 bases map to TRBD2. V lost 3 bases, J lost 5 bases, and 1 base stayed unmatched. The germline V gene has CDR1 SGHTA and CDR2 FQGNSA. The CDR3 is 14 residues long.

This rearrangement joins TRBV19 to TRBJ1-5; TRBD1 aligns across 7 bases. The CDR3 covers 17 residues. Germline assignment: CDR1 LNHDA and CDR2 SQIVND (reference sequence). J lost 5 bases, V lost 0 bases, and 10 bases had no gene match. Here the CDR3 DNA reads TGTGCCAGTAGTATAGACCGACTAAGGGGGCGTGATCAGCCCCAGCATTTT. Translation gives CASSIDRLRGRDQPQHF. Supplemented by reference TRBV19 and TRBJ1-5, the full variable domain reads DGGITQSPKYLFRKEGQNVTLSCEQNLNHDAMYWYRQDPGQGLRLIYYSQIVNDFQKGDIAEGYSVSREKKESFPLTVTSAQKNPTAFYLCASSIDRLRGRDQPQHFGDGTRLSIL.

Many counts were recorded for this clonotype. V usage is TRBV18 and J usage is TRBJ2-3, with D possibly being TRBD1 or TRBD2 (6 bases each). The CDR3 runs to 16 residues. Per the germline V gene, CDR1 is KGHSH and CDR2 is LQKENI. Trimming took 2 bases from V and 6 from J, leaving 18 bases between them. The CDR3 here is CASSPGLGGPQDTQYF. The CDR3 bases are TGTGCCAGCTCACCAGGCTTGGGGGGCCCTCAGGATACGCAGTATTTT.

This clonotype was seen a handful of times. Since a much larger clone is just one base distant, this may be a read error. CDR3 in amino acids: CASSFTQTYDEQFF. CDR3 coding DNA: TGTGCCAGCAGCTTTACACAGACCTACGATGAGCAGTTCTTC. The chain carries TRBV11-2 and TRBJ2-1; no definite D call. Germline lookup yields CDR1 SGHAT and CDR2 FQNNGV. The CDR3 covers 14 residues.

In DNA form, the CDR3 reads TGTGCCAGCAGTTCGACAGGGGCGAACACTGAAGCTTTCTTT. This encodes CASSSTGANTEAFF. The chain carries TRBV6-1 and TRBJ1-1; 8 bases match TRBD1. This CDR3 spans 14 amino acids. V was pared by 5 bases and J by 1 base, with 3 bases of the junction left unmatched. Germline CDR1 and CDR2: MNHNS and SASEGT.

CDR3 amino acids: CASSPTPEFGYGYTF. CDR3 nucleotide sequence: TGTGCCAGCTCACCCACACCCGAGTTCGGCTATGGCTACACCTTC. J is TRBJ1-2 and V is TRBV18; D not certain. The CDR3 is 15 amino acids. V lost 3 bases and J 4 bases, leaving 15 bases between the germline ends. Germline CDR1 and CDR2: KGHSH and LQKENI.

Concerning this clonotype itself: Possible read error: a much larger clone is one base away. The genes are TRBV7-7 and TRBJ2-7; 11 bases are shared with TRBD2. Germline V gives CDR1 SSHAT, CDR2 FNYEAQ (reference sequence). The CDR3 is 15 amino acids. The CDR3 DNA is TGTGCCAGCAGCTCCCTAGCGGGAGGACTGGCTGAGCGGTACTTC. Protein: CASSSLAGGLAERYF.